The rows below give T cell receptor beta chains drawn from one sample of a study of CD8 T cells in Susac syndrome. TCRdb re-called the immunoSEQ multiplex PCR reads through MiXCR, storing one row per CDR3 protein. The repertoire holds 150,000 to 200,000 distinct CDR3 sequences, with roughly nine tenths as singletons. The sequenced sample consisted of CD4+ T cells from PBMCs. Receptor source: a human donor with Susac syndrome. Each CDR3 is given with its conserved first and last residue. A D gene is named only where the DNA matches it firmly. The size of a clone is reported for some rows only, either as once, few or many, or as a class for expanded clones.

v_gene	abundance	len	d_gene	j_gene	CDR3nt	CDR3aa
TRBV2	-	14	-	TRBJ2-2	TGTGCCAGCAAACGGACCGAGAACACCGGGGAGCTGTTTTTT	CASKRTENTGELFF
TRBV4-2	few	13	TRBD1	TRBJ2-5	TGTGCCAGCAGCCAATACAGGGGAGAGACCCAGTACTTC	CASSQYRGETQYF
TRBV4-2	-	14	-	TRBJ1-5	TGTGCCAGCAGCAAGGGACAAGTCAATCAGCCCCAGCATTTT	CASSKGQVNQPQHF
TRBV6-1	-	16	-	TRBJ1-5	TGTGCCAGCAGCGTTTATGCCAGGGCGGACAATCAGCCCCAGCATTTT	CASSVYARADNQPQHF
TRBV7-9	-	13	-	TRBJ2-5	TGTGCCAGCAGCTTAGTAGCCCAAGAGACCCAGTACTTC	CASSLVAQETQYF
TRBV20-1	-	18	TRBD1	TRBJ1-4	TGCAGTGCTAGGGGGTCGGGACAGGGGAGTACAACTAATGAAAAACTGTTTTTT	CSARGSGQGSTTNEKLFF
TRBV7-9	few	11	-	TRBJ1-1	TGTGCCAGCAGCAGCGTCACTGAAGCTTTCTTT	CASSSVTEAFF
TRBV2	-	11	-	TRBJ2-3	TGTGCCAGCGCGTTAACAGATACGCAGTATTTT	CASALTDTQYF
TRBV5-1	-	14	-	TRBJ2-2	TGCGCCAGCAGCTTGGCCATGGGTCCCGGGGAGCTGTTTTTT	CASSLAMGPGELFF
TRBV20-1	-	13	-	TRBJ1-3	TGCAGTGCTAGGGGCAACTCTGGAAACACCATATATTTT	CSARGNSGNTIYF
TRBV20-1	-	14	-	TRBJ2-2	TGCAGTGCTAGCAGGGTAGATGGTCCGGGGGAGCTGTTTTTT	CSASRVDGPGELFF
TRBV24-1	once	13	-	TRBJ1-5	TGTGCCACCAGTGAGGCAACGGGTCAGCCCCAGCATTTT	CATSEATGQPQHF
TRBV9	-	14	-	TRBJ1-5	TGTGCCAGCAGCGTAGAAGCCAAGGATCAGCCCCAGCATTTT	CASSVEAKDQPQHF
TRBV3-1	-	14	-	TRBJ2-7	TGTGCCAGCAGCCAAGTCTCCAAGGGCGACGAGCAGTACTTC	CASSQVSKGDEQYF
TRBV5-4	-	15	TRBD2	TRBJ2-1	TGTGCCAGCAGCATCGACGGGGGGTCCTACAATGAGCAGTTCTTC	CASSIDGGSYNEQFF
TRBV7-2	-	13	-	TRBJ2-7	TGTGCCAGCAGCTTCAACGTGATCTACGAGCAGTACTTC	CASSFNVIYEQYF
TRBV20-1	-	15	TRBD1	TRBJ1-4	TGCAGTGCTAGCCGCCTGGACAGGGATAGTGAAAAACTGTTTTTT	CSASRLDRDSEKLFF
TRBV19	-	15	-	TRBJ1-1	TGTGCCAGTAGTATAGAGGCAGGGGTGTACACTGAAGCTTTCTTT	CASSIEAGVYTEAFF
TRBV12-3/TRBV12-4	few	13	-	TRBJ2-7	TGTGCCAGCAGGGCTGCCGGGGCCTACGAGCAGTACTTC	CASRAAGAYEQYF